This is a list of T cell receptor beta chains from one sample in a study of blood T cells in healthy people across ages. TCRdb re-analysed the 5' RACE reads in MiXCR, keeping a single row per CDR3 protein. The sample records about 1,500,000 distinct CDR3 sequences, roughly 45% being singletons. The source material was blood. Receptors originate from a woman aged 18-29 years in good health. Each CDR3 is given with its conserved first and last residue. D genes are given only for firm matches. Clone sizes are given selectively: once, few, many, or a class where the clone is expanded.

.	TRBV6-5	.	TRBJ1-1	CASSYSGTPRMNTEAFF	TGTGCCAGCAGTTACTCTGGGACACCTCGCATGAACACTGAAGCTTTCTTT
.	TRBV5-1	few	TRBJ1-5	CASSLGTGGLNSNQPQHF	TGCGCCAGCAGCTTGGGGACGGGGGGATTAAATAGCAATCAGCCCCAGCATTTT
.	TRBV9	.	TRBJ2-7	CASSVETGHYEQYF	TGTGCCAGCAGCGTAGAGACAGGCCACTACGAGCAGTACTTC
TRBD2	TRBV10-3	few	TRBJ2-7	CAISGGGAAYEQYF	TGTGCCATCAGTGGCGGGGGGGCGGCCTACGAGCAGTACTTC
.	TRBV5-1	.	TRBJ2-7	CASSEHGGNEQYF	TGCGCCAGCAGCGAGCATGGGGGCAATGAGCAGTACTTC
TRBD2	TRBV5-1	.	TRBJ2-1	CASSLGSLAGSSNEQFF	TGCGCCAGCAGCTTGGGGTCCCTAGCGGGATCGAGCAATGAGCAGTTCTTC
.	TRBV29-1	.	TRBJ2-5	CSVPTGTGGETQYF	TGCAGCGTTCCCACCGGGACCGGCGGGGAGACCCAGTACTTC
.	TRBV5-1	.	TRBJ2-1	CASSPVVVEEQFF	TGCGCCAGCAGCCCGGTCGTGGTTGAGGAGCAGTTCTTC
.	TRBV10-3	few	TRBJ1-1	CAIGTTDDTEAFF	TGTGCCATCGGGACTACTGATGACACTGAAGCTTTCTTT
.	TRBV20-1	few	TRBJ2-1	CSGQGSSRTGEQFF	TGCAGCGGCCAGGGGAGCTCCAGAACTGGGGAGCAGTTCTTC
.	TRBV20-1	.	TRBJ2-7	CSGLRDQYEQYF	TGCAGTGGCCTGAGGGACCAATACGAGCAGTACTTC